The sequence of this TCR beta chain was determined in a study of blood T cell repertoires in COVID-19 (dated by TCRdb to 2020 to 2021). Regarding the study in general: Collaborator samples came from the United States, Italy and Spain and covered acute and convalescent phases of COVID-19. The samples were drawn from the first 160 participants of the ongoing ImmuneRACE study and from 950 to 1,500 subjects provided by 6 global collaborators. Where available, HLA class I and class II types were obtained from metadata supplied by the sample provider rather than from assay-based typing. A freely available public database, intended as a resource for researchers studying the immune response to SARS-CoV-2, is where the repertoires were released. The dataset comprised deeply sampled blood TCRbeta repertoires from subjects exposed to, actively infected with, or recovered from COVID-19. Sample metadata almost always included a de-identified subject ID, COVID-19 status, age in years and sex. The material from the prospective study consisted of cDNA or gDNA derived from T cells, B-cell-depleted T cells, or PBMCs.

Overall results and qualifications from the work: The amount of clinical and demographic metadata varied by source and participant and was provided uncurated.

This clone appeared a few times. Its binding antigen is unknown. Base qualities are not recorded, but no much larger clone differs from it by a single base. Participants in the prospective study were enrolled through a virtual design, were aged about 18 to 90 years, and lived in approximately 25 United States geographic areas. In the prospective study, cohorts were assigned on the basis of participant-reported clinical history obtained from a screening survey and a study questionnaire. ImmuneRACE Cohort 3 recovered participants were defined by two consecutive negative NP/OP PCR tests, healthcare professional clearance, or symptom resolution. Mobile phlebotomists in the prospective study collected whole blood, serum and a nasopharyngeal or oropharyngeal swab from every participant. Prospective study participants could optionally give additional blood draws and questionnaires over an approximately two-month period. Before DNA extraction, prospective study blood samples were shipped either frozen or at room temperature.

TCRbeta CDR3 regions were amplified from genomic DNA by means of the immunoSEQ Assay, a bias-controlled multiplex PCR. The original methods were these. Nucleated cell counts per sample were estimated from amplification of reference gene primers within the assay. To quantify the absolute abundance of each unique TCRbeta CDR3 rearrangement, sequence reads were collapsed and filtered. For each sample, productive Simpson clonality was calculated as the square root of Simpson's diversity index over productive rearrangements. In TCRdb, the immuneACCESS table is reduced to in-frame sequences with V and J assigned. These tables do not hold every clone; where another copy was compared, an unresolved V gene accounts for under half, and the others remain unexplained. D and trimming were read from the DNA, whereas the V and J calls and clone size are those reported in that table. The sample table lists 300,000 or so clones, 87% of them with a count of one. The top ten clonotypes cover more than 0.9% of the sample.

The source is a woman aged 25 to 39 who had recovered from COVID-19. Sequences were obtained from PBMCs or T cells enriched from blood (not recorded which).

The DNA sequence reads TGTGCCAGCAGCCGGGACAGGGAATACGAGCAGTACTTC. The translation is CASSRDREYEQYF. The sequence links TRBV5-5 to TRBJ2-7; 9 middle bases align to TRBD1. V is trimmed back by 4 bases and J by 4 bases, and the junction contains 3 bases that no gene match accounts for. Via the germline V gene (reference sequence), CDR1 is SGHKS and CDR2 YYEKEE. The CDR3, cysteine through phenylalanine, is 13 amino acids long. Of all the DNA, just the CDR3 is kept, 39 bases in frame from base 1.